The clone carrying this T cell receptor (beta chain) was seen once. The data were obtained in a study of shared clonotypes between healthy human individuals. Looked up from germline, CDR1 is MNHEY and CDR2 is SMNVEV (reference sequence). Trimming pared 6 bases from V and 0 bases from J, leaving 21 bases between. The CDR3 has 18 residues. Sequencing was performed with immunoSEQ multiplex PCR; in TCRdb, only in-frame clones are kept and a portion is missing. The sample yields 1.6 million or so clones, approximately 98.5% seen once. The specimen sequenced was naive CD4+ T cells sorted from blood. Indicated subset: CD45RA+ positively selected. J is TRBJ1-5 and V is TRBV27; tentative D call: TRBD1 (5 bases). The source of this sequence is a young man in good health. This CDR3 is CASSMGRGLADSNQPQHF. CDR3 sequence (DNA): TGTGCCAGCAGCATGGGACGAGGATTAGCAGATAGCAATCAGCCCCAGCATTTT.